This entry features one T cell receptor (beta chain) sequence. No antigen is known for it. These data come from a study of T cells in localized non-small cell lung cancer. Study conclusions and caveats: Longer overall survival associated with higher blood T cell density; shorter survival with higher adjacent-lung clonality. Tumor samples were not multi-region, leaving intratumor heterogeneity unexcluded.

TCRdb keeps only in-frame clones here, not all; method: immunoSEQ multiplex PCR. The data show about 43,000 clones, roughly nine tenths seen once. This material consisted of PBMCs, taken before any cancer treatment. The receptor was derived from a woman between 35 and 70 years old with stage II lung adenocarcinoma.

CDR3 DNA sequence: TGTGCCAGCAGCTCCCGGTCAAGAGGAAACACTGAAGCTTTCTTT. Translated, it gives CASSSRSRGNTEAFF. The chain couples TRBV14 to TRBJ1-1; D unclear. Between the trimmed V and J ends, which lost 5 bases and 2 bases, there was a span of 15 bases. CDR3 length: 15 amino acids. Per germline, CDR1 SGHDN and CDR2 FVKESK.